The 24 T cell receptor beta chains below come from one sample, sequenced in a study of blood T cell repertoires in COVID-19. Assay: immunoSEQ multiplex PCR; the TCRdb copy retains only in-frame clones and omits some. The repertoire holds approximately 33,000 clones, around 90% seen once, with roughly 8.2% in the top ten. Sequences were obtained from peripheral blood. These TCRs come from a man between 60 and 70 years old with COVID-19, enrolled during active disease.

This clone has only one observation. This chain links TRBV11-2 with TRBJ2-7, with TRBD1 identical over 9 bases. The CDR3 extends over 13 amino acids. Germline assignment: CDR1 SGHAT and CDR2 FQNNGV. The J segment lost 11 bases and the V segment lost 6 bases, leaving 11 bases of the junction unmatched. CDR3 loop: CASSTGGAGWEYF. For the CDR3, the DNA is TGTGCCAGCAGTACAGGGGGCGCTGGGTGGGAGTACTTC.

The sample holds one count of this clone. The chain links TRBV5-1 to TRBJ2-7; a weak D match, TRBD1 (6 bases). CDR1 is SGHRS and CDR2 is YFSETQ in the germline V gene. Trimming left V 4 bases short and J 0 bases short, with 14 bases between. The CDR3 length is 15 residues. CDR3 residues: CASSRDITSSYEQYF. CDR3 nucleotides: TGCGCCAGCAGCAGGGACATAACAAGCTCCTACGAGCAGTACTTC.

V usage is TRBV28 and J usage is TRBJ2-7; 7 bases match TRBD2. The CDR3 has 13 residues. Trimming took 7 bases from V and 6 from J; bases not matched to a gene: 9. Germline V lookup: CDR1 MDHEN, CDR2 SYDVKM. CDR3 sequence reads: CASKEGGPVEQYF. In nucleotides, the CDR3 is TGTGCCAGCAAAGAGGGAGGGCCCGTCGAGCAGTACTTC. The full variable domain, with the rest looked up from reference TRBV28 and TRBJ2-7, is DVKVTQSSRYLVKRTGEKVFLECVQDMDHENMFWYRQDPGLGLRLIYFSYDVKMKEKGDIPEGYSVSREKKERFSLILESASTNQTSMYLCASKEGGPVEQYFGPGTRLTVT.

The chain is built from TRBV30 and TRBJ1-2; 8 bases agree with TRBD1. The CDR3 sequence is 12 residues long. Germline V lookup: CDR1 GTSNPN, CDR2 SVGIG (reference sequence). V dropped 4 bases and J dropped 9; count of bases not matched to a gene: 7. This CDR3 is CAWTQGALRYTF. The CDR3 DNA is TGTGCCTGGACCCAGGGGGCCCTTCGCTACACCTTC.

The chain recombines TRBV9 with TRBJ2-7, with 9 bases matching TRBD1. CDR1 is SGDLS, CDR2 YYNGEE, per germline. The CDR3 spans 13 residues. The V and J ends lost 5 bases and 4 bases, in that order; junction bases with no gene match: 4. The CDR3 sequence: CASRGQGEYEQYF. CDR3 nucleotide sequence: TGTGCCAGCAGGGGACAGGGTGAATACGAGCAGTACTTC.

This clone came up once. This sequence joins TRBV30 and TRBJ1-3; 9 bases agree with TRBD1. V trimming: 2 bases; J trimming: 2 bases; junction bases outside the gene matches: 1. From germline, CDR1 is GTSNPN and CDR2 SVGIG (reference sequence). This CDR3 region has 14 residues. The CDR3 region has the DNA TGTGCCTGGAGTCGGACAGGGGCTGGAAACACCATATATTTT. It translates to CAWSRTGAGNTIYF.

V is TRBV3-1 (or the pseudogene TRBV3-2) and J is TRBJ2-7, with D unclear. V lost 4 bases and J lost 6, with 10 bases in between. The CDR3 is 12 amino acids. CDR1 LGHDT and CDR2 YNNKEL come from the germline V gene (reference sequence). The CDR3 sequence: CASSPFPTEQYF. In DNA form, the CDR3 reads TGTGCCAGCAGCCCCTTTCCTACCGAGCAGTACTTC.

This clone was recorded a few times. This chain links TRBV7-8 with TRBJ2-7; 7 positions agree with TRBD2. With V trimmed by 8 bases and J by 0 bases, 13 bases remained unmatched. Germline V lookup: CDR1 SGHVS, CDR2 FQNEAQ. The CDR3 is 16 amino acids. CDR3 sequence reads: CASSLGPGGNSYEQYF. Here the CDR3 DNA reads TGTGCCAGCTCCCTCGGCCCGGGAGGCAACTCCTACGAGCAGTACTTC.

The chain recombines TRBV27 with TRBJ1-2, with 11 bases that match TRBD1. Germline V gene sequence: CDR1 MNHEY, CDR2 SMNVEV (reference sequence). V shed 8 bases and J 8 bases; nucleotides not matched to a gene: 10. There are 14 residues in the CDR3. The CDR3: CASGFGTGGRGYTF. As DNA, the CDR3 is TGTGCCAGCGGATTCGGGACAGGGGGACGGGGCTACACCTTC.

V usage is TRBV9 and J usage is TRBJ2-2; TRBD1 matches at 7 bases. Trimming removed 3 bases from V and 0 bases from J; junction bases left unmatched: 8. The germline CDR1 and CDR2 sequences are SGDLS and YYNGEE. The length of the CDR3 is 17 residues. The CDR3 loop reads CASSAPRDSPNTGELFF. CDR3 DNA: TGTGCCAGCAGCGCCCCCCGGGACAGTCCGAACACCGGGGAGCTGTTTTTT.

The chain links TRBV28 to TRBJ2-1; D possibly corresponds to TRBD2 (5 bases). V was trimmed by 8 bases and J by 7 bases, leaving 12 bases between them. The V gene's germline CDR1 is MDHEN and CDR2 SYDVKM. The CDR3 sequence is 12 residues long. CDR3 DNA sequence: TGTGCCAGCCCCCTGGAGGTGAATGAGCAGTTCTTC. The encoded protein is CASPLEVNEQFF.

The chain has TRBV19 and TRBJ2-2; D ambiguous. The CDR3 length is 14 residues. The germline V gene has CDR1 LNHDA and CDR2 SQIVND (reference sequence). V gave up 6 bases and J gave up 4 bases, with 12 bases separating them. CDR3 region: CASRGLRSTGELFF. CDR3 coding DNA: TGTGCCAGTAGGGGTCTTAGGAGCACCGGGGAGCTGTTTTTT. Based on the CDR3 plus reference TRBV19 and TRBJ2-2, the full variable domain is DGGITQSPKYLFRKEGQNVTLSCEQNLNHDAMYWYRQDPGQGLRLIYYSQIVNDFQKGDIAEGYSVSREKKESFPLTVTSAQKNPTAFYLCASRGLRSTGELFFGEGSRLTVL.

The rearrangement joins TRBV10-3 to TRBJ2-7; 8 nucleotides line up with TRBD1. The V gene end was trimmed by 4 bases and the J gene end by 5 bases; junction bases not matched to a gene: 4. The CDR3 length is 13 residues. Germline V lookup: CDR1 ENHRY, CDR2 SYGVKD. CDR3 DNA: TGTGCCATCAGTGTCAGGGGGCAGGACGAGCAGTACTTC. Residues: CAISVRGQDEQYF.

The V call is TRBV7-8, the J call TRBJ2-1; 8 bases are shared with TRBD2. V dropped 1 base and J dropped 4; count of bases not matched to a gene: 6. Germline values: CDR1 SGHVS, CDR2 FQNEAQ. The CDR3 loop spans 16 amino acids. The CDR3 DNA is TGTGCCAGCAGCTTAGACGCGGCGGGAGGTTACAATGAGCAGTTCTTC. As protein: CASSLDAAGGYNEQFF.

This clone was found a few times. V gene TRBV5-8 combines with J gene TRBJ1-6; perhaps TRBD1 as D (6 bases). Germline CDR1 is SGHTS and CDR2 is YDEGEE. The CDR3 covers 18 residues. The V end was cut by 2 bases, the J end by 7 bases, with 22 bases between. The CDR3 DNA is TGTGCCAGCAGCTTTGGCGGGGGGGCTTCGGAGTACAATTCACCCCTCCACTTT. Translating gives CASSFGGGASEYNSPLHF.

The V call is TRBV6-4, the J call TRBJ2-3; 8 bases are a match to TRBD1. Losses at the gene ends were 10 bases for V and 1 base for J; bases not matched to a gene: 4. From germline, CDR1 is MRHNA and CDR2 SNTAGT. This CDR3 has 13 residues. CDR3 loop: CATSTGGTDTQYF. The CDR3 DNA follows: TGTGCCACCTCGACAGGGGGCACAGATACGCAGTATTTT.

The gene calls are TRBV3-1 (or the pseudogene TRBV3-2) and TRBJ2-1; 8 bases are shared with TRBD1. Per germline, CDR1 LGHDT and CDR2 YNNKEL (reference sequence). This CDR3 has 15 residues. V trimming: 1 base; J trimming: 2 bases; junction bases outside the gene matches: 1. CDR3 coding DNA: TGTGCCAGCAGCCAAGGGACAGGGACCTACAATGAGCAGTTCTTC. Translation gives CASSQGTGTYNEQFF.

V and J are TRBV5-1 and TRBJ2-5; 9 bases agree with TRBD1. The V gene end was trimmed by 4 bases and the J gene end by 1 base; junction bases not matched to a gene: 8. CDR3 length: 16 amino acids. Germline V lookup: CDR1 SGHRS, CDR2 YFSETQ. CDR3 sequence: CASSVGTGIGQETQYF. In DNA, the CDR3 is TGCGCCAGCAGCGTAGGGACAGGGATAGGCCAAGAGACCCAGTACTTC.

V is TRBV14 and J is TRBJ1-6, with no clear D. Germline V gene sequence: CDR1 SGHDN, CDR2 FVKESK. This CDR3 spans 16 amino acids. Trimming shortened V by 1 base and J by 7 bases, and 14 bases separated the two germline ends. The CDR3 spells CASSQVFDGKNSPLHF. As DNA, the CDR3 is TGTGCCAGCAGCCAAGTTTTCGACGGGAAGAATTCACCCCTCCACTTT.

The V call is TRBV9, the J call TRBJ2-7, with TRBD1 matching over 10 bases. Germline assignment: CDR1 SGDLS and CDR2 YYNGEE. Trimming removed 4 bases from V and 2 bases from J; junction bases left unmatched: 9. This CDR3 is 16 amino acids long. Written as DNA, the CDR3 is TGTGCCAGCAGCCCGTACCGACAGGGGGCAACCTACGAGCAGTACTTC. It translates to CASSPYRQGATYEQYF.

The gene calls are TRBV11-2 and TRBJ2-7, with 7 bases identical to TRBD2. The CDR3 loop spans 15 amino acids. The germline gives CDR1 SGHAT, CDR2 FQNNGV. V gave up 6 bases and J gave up 3 bases; unmatched junction bases: 11. The CDR3 protein is CASSIRESGNYEQYF. The CDR3 bases are TGTGCCAGCAGTATTAGGGAAAGCGGGAACTACGAGCAGTACTTC.

This clone was seen a single time. V is TRBV14 and J is TRBJ1-1; maybe TRBD1 (6 bases). V was cut by 1 base and J by 1 base, with 16 bases left in between. The germline gives CDR1 SGHDN, CDR2 FVKESK. This CDR3 contains 17 residues. CDR3 sequence: CASSQALLRGPNTEAFF. The CDR3 DNA is TGTGCCAGCAGCCAAGCCCTACTCAGGGGTCCGAACACTGAAGCTTTCTTT.

The chain carries TRBV7-2 and TRBJ2-3; a weak D match, TRBD2 (7 bases). Looked up from germline, CDR1 is SGHTA and CDR2 is FQGNSA. V lost 1 base and J lost 9, with 17 bases in between. There are 15 residues in the CDR3. CDR3 sequence: CASSLVRGRAGTQYF. The CDR3 bases are TGTGCCAGCAGCTTAGTAAGGGGGAGGGCGGGCACGCAGTATTTT.

This chain's CDR3 is CASSTGVGEGVEQFF. CDR3 bases: TGTGCCAGCAGCACAGGTGTGGGAGAGGGGGTTGAGCAGTTCTTC. The chain carries TRBV11-3 and TRBJ2-1, with D possibly matching TRBD1 (6 bases). Trimming took off 5 bases at V and 9 bases at J, with 20 bases between the two ends. Germline loops: CDR1 SGHNT, CDR2 YENEEA. This CDR3 spans 15 amino acids.